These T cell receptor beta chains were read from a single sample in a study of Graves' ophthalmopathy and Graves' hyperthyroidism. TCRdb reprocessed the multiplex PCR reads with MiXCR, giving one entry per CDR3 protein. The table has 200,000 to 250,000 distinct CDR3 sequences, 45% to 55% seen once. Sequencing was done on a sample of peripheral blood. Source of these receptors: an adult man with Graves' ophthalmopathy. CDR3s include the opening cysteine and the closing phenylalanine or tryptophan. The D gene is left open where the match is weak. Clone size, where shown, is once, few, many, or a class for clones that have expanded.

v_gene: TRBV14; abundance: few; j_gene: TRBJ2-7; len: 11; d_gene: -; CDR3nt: TGTGCCAGCAGCTATGACTACGAGCAGTACTTC; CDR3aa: CASSYDYEQYF
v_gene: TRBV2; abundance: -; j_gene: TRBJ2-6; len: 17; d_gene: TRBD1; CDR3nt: TGTGCCAGCAGGGAAAGGACAGGAAACTCTGGGGCCAACGTCCTGACTTTC; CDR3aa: CASRERTGNSGANVLTF
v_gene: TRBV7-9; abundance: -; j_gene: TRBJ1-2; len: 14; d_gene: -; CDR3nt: TGTGCCAGCAGCAACAGGGCCCGCGTCTATGGCTACACCTTC; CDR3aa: CASSNRARVYGYTF
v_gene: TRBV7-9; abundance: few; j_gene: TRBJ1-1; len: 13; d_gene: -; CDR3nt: TGTGCCAGCAGCTTAGTGGTGAACACTGAAGCTTTCTTT; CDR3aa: CASSLVVNTEAFF
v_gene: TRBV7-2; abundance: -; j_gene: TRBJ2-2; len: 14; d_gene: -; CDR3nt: TGTGCCAGCAGCCAGACCCCAGGAGCCGGGGAGCTGTTTTTT; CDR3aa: CASSQTPGAGELFF
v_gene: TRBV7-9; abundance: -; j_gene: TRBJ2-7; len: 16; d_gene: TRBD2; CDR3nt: TGTGCCAGCAGCTTACCCGGACTAGCGGGAGATAGCGAGCAGTACTTC; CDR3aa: CASSLPGLAGDSEQYF
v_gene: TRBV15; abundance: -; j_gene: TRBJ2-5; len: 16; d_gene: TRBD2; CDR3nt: TGTGCCACCAGCAGCCAGACTAGCGGGGGGGCCGAGACCCAGTACTTC; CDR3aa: CATSSQTSGGAETQYF
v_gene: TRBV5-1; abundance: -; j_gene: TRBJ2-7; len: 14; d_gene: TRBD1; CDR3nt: TGCGCCAGCAGCTCCGCCGACAGGGGTGACGAGCAGTACTTC; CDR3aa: CASSSADRGDEQYF
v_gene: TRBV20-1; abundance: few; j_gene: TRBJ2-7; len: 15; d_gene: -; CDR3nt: TGCAGTGCTAGCTGGGTACGGGACCTTTCCTACGAGCAGTACTTC; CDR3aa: CSASWVRDLSYEQYF
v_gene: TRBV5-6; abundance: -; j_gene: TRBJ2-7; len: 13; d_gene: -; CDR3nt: TGTGCCTGGAGTGTTGGGGCACTAGCCGGGCAGTACTTC; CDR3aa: CAWSVGALAGQYF
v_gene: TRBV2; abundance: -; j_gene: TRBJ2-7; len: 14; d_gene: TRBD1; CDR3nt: TGTGCCAGCAGTGACCGGGACAGAAGCTACGAGCAGTACTTC; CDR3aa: CASSDRDRSYEQYF
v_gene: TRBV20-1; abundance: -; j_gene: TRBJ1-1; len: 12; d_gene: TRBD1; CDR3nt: TGCAGTGCCTGGGACAGGAAAAGTGAAGCTTTCTTT; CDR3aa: CSAWDRKSEAFF
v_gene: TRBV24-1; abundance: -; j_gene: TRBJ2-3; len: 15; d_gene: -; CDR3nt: TGTGCCACCAGTGATTTGGCCAAACATCAAGATACGCAGTATTTT; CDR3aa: CATSDLAKHQDTQYF
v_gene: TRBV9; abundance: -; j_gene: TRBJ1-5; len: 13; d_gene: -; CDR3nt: TGTGCCAGCGGGGCGGGTGGCAATCAGCCCCAGCATTTT; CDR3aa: CASGAGGNQPQHF
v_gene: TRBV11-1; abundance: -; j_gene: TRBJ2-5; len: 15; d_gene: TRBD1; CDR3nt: TGTGCCAGCAGCTTAGTAGGAGGGACAGGGCAGACCCAGTACTTC; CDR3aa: CASSLVGGTGQTQYF
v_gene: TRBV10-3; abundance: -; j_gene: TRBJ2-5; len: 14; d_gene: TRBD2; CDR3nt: TGTGCCAGCAGTGAGCGGGGGACTTGGGAGACCCAGTACTTC; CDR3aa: CASSERGTWETQYF
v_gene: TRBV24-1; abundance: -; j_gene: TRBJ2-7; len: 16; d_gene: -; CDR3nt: TGTGCCAGCAGTTACTCGATGGACCTTATTAAGAGTGAGCAGTACTTC; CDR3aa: CASSYSMDLIKSEQYF
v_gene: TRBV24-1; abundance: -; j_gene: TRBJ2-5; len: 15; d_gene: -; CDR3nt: TGTGCCACCAGTGATTTGCTTCAGGGCCAAGAGACCCAGTACTTC; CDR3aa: CATSDLLQGQETQYF
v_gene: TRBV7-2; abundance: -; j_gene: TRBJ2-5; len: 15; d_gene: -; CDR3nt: TGTGCCAGCAGCTCGGTGGGTGCGGGGAAAGAGACCCAGTACTTC; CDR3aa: CASSSVGAGKETQYF
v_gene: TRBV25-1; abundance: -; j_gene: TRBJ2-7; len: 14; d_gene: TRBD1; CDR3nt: TGTGCCAGCAGTTGGGACAGGGCCGCCCACGAGCAGTACTTC; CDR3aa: CASSWDRAAHEQYF
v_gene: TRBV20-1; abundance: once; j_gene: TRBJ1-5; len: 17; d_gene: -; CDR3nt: TGCAGTGCTGGCGATCGAAGTGTGCGCAAAGAAAATCAGCCCCAGCATTTT; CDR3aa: CSAGDRSVRKENQPQHF
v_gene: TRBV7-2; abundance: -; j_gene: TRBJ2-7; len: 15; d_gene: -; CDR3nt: TGTGCCAGCAGCTTAGAGAGGGCGCTTGGCCACGAGCAGTACTTC; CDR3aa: CASSLERALGHEQYF
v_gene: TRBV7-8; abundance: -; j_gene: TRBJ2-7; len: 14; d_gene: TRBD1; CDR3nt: TGTGCCAGCAGCCCAACGGGACAGGTCTACGAGCAGTACTTC; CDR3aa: CASSPTGQVYEQYF
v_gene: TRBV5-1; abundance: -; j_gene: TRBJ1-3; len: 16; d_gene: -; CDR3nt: TGCGCCAGCAGCACAAGGGAGGCCACCTCTGGAAACACCATATATTTT; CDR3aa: CASSTREATSGNTIYF
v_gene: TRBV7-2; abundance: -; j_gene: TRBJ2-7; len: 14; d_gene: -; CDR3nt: TGTGCCAGCAGCTTAGAGGCAGGGGCCTACGAGCAGTACTTC; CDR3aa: CASSLEAGAYEQYF
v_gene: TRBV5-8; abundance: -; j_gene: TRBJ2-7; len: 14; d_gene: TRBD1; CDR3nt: TGTGCCAGCAGTGCCGTGGGGACAGCCTACGAGCAGTACTTC; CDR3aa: CASSAVGTAYEQYF
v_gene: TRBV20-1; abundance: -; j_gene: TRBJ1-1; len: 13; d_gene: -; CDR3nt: TGCAGTGCTTGGACAGTCGGGGACACTGAAGCTTTCTTT; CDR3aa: CSAWTVGDTEAFF
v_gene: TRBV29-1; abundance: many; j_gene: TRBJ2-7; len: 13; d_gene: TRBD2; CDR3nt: TGCAGCGCTACTAGCGGGGGGGCTTACGAGCAGTACTTC; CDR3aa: CSATSGGAYEQYF
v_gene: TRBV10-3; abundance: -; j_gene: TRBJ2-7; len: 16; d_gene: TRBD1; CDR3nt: TGTGCCATCAGTGAGCCCGGACAGGGAAGAACCTACGAGCAGTACTTC; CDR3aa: CAISEPGQGRTYEQYF
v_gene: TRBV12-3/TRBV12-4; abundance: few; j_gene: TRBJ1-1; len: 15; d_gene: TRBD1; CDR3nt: TGTGCCAGCAGTTTACTAGGGGGCATAGTCACTGAAGCTTTCTTT; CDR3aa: CASSLLGGIVTEAFF
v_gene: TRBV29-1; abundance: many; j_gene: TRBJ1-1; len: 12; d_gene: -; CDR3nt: TGCAGCGTTAAGGGAGGATACACTGAAGCTTTCTTT; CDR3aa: CSVKGGYTEAFF
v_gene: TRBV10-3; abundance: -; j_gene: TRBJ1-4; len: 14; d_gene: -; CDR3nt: TGTGCCAGCAGTGAAGCTGGCAGTAGCGAAAAACTGTTTTTT; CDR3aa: CASSEAGSSEKLFF
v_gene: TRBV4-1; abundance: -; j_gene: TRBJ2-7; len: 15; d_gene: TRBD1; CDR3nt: TGCGCCAGCAGTCGGGACAGGGAAGCAACCTACGAGCAGTACTTC; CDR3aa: CASSRDREATYEQYF
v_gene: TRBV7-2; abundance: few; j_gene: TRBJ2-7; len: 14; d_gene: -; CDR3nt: TGTGCCAGCAGCCAGGGGGGAGGCCCCTACGAGCAGTACTTC; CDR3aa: CASSQGGGPYEQYF
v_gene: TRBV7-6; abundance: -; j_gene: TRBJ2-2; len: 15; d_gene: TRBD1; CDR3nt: TGTGCCAGCAGCTTCGGGACAGGGAGGACCGGGGAGCTGTTTTTT; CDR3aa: CASSFGTGRTGELFF
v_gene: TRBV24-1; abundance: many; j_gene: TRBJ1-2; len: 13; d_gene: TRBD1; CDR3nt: TGTGCCACCAGTGACCAGGACAGGAACGGCTACACCTTC; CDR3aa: CATSDQDRNGYTF
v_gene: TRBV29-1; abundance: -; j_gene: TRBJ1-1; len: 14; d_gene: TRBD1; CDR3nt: TGCAGCGTTACTAGCAGGGGGAGGGGGACTGAAGCTTTCTTT; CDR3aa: CSVTSRGRGTEAFF